This entry lists 25 T cell receptor beta chains sequenced from one sample in a study of blood T cells in healthy people across ages. A J-beta primer mix and a sample-barcoded 5' primer were used in a second PCR of about 6 to 12 cycles. MiXCR, run by TCRdb on the 5' RACE reads, gives a single entry per CDR3 protein. The sample has some 1.7 million distinct CDR3 sequences; roughly 28% are singletons. The sample was blood. The receptors were sampled from a woman in her 30s in good health.

V and J are TRBV12-3 or TRBV12-4 and TRBJ2-7; D gene unclear. The V end was cut by 1 base, the J end by 0 bases, with 10 bases between. This CDR3 contains 15 residues. CDR3 region: CASSLVGQLSYEQYF. CDR3 DNA sequence: TGTGCCAGCAGTTTAGTAGGCCAGCTCTCCTACGAGCAGTACTTC.

In its sample, this clonotype was seen a few times. The rearrangement links TRBV20-1 to TRBJ2-3; 9 positions agree with TRBD2. Germline lookup yields CDR1 DFQATT and CDR2 SNEGSKA (reference sequence). The CDR3 spans 15 residues. The trim removed 5 bases at V and 4 bases at J, leaving 10 bases unmatched. The CDR3: CSASLFAGGPDTQYF. CDR3 in DNA: TGCAGTGCTTCACTCTTTGCGGGGGGGCCAGATACGCAGTATTTT.

The chain combines TRBV5-5 with TRBJ2-1; 12 nucleotides agree with TRBD2. Germline V gives CDR1 SGHKS, CDR2 YYEKEE (reference sequence). With 1 base clipped from V and 1 base from J, the junction kept 3 bases outside the gene matches. This CDR3 has 17 residues. CDR3 sequence (DNA): TGTGCCAGCAGCTTGCGAACTAGCGGGAGGTCCTACAATGAGCAGTTCTTC. Protein sequence: CASSLRTSGRSYNEQFF.

The V and J genes are TRBV25-1 and TRBJ2-7; weak D call: TRBD1 (5 bases). Germline values: CDR1 MGHDK, CDR2 SYGVNS. The CDR3 consists of 13 residues. The V and J ends lost 8 bases and 1 base respectively, with 12 bases between them. The CDR3, as DNA: TGTGCCAGCGGAAAGACAGAATCCTACGAGCAGTACTTC. It translates to CASGKTESYEQYF.

The V call is TRBV7-8, the J call TRBJ2-4, with TRBD1 matching over 9 bases. V trimming: 5 bases; J trimming: 0 bases; junction bases outside the gene matches: 17. CDR1 and CDR2 (germline): SGHVS, FQNEAQ. CDR3 length: 20 residues. Here the CDR3 DNA reads TGTGCCAGCAGCCGGGACAGGGAACTCTCAAGGGCCATAGCCAAAAACATTCAGTACTTC. Protein sequence: CASSRDRELSRAIAKNIQYF.

The chain is built from TRBV4-1 and TRBJ1-1, with TRBD1 identical over 9 bases. With 3 bases clipped from V and 5 bases from J, the junction kept 4 bases outside the gene matches. This CDR3 contains 14 residues. In germline, CDR1 is MGHRA, CDR2 YSYEKL. CDR3 nucleotide sequence: TGCGCCAGCAGCCAGCGGGACAGGGAAACTGAAGCTTTCTTT. Its translation is CASSQRDRETEAFF.

With regard to this clonotype: A much larger clone sits a single nucleotide away, making a read error possible. The chain combines TRBV7-2 with TRBJ2-5, with a weak D call TRBD1 (7 bases). The better agreement between TRBJ2-7 and the DNA end casts doubt on the J call. CDR1 SGHTA and CDR2 FQGNSA come from the germline V gene. This CDR3 comprises 15 residues. CDR3 protein: CASSFEGARGNEQYF. In DNA, the CDR3 is TGTGCCAGCAGCTTCGAGGGGGCGCGCGGGAACGAGCAGTACTTC.

The chain employs TRBV9 and TRBJ1-2, with 8 bases aligning to TRBD1. The CDR3 is 14 residues long. Germline CDR1 is SGDLS and CDR2 is YYNGEE. The trim removed 0 bases at V and 7 bases at J, leaving 5 bases unmatched. CDR3 region: CASSVAGGAFGYTF. DNA of the CDR3: TGTGCCAGCAGCGTAGCAGGGGGCGCGTTTGGCTACACCTTC.

This clonotype was counted at least ten times. The V gene is TRBV20-1, the J gene TRBJ2-7, with D tentatively TRBD1 (5 bases). CDR1 is DFQATT and CDR2 is SNEGSKA in the germline V gene (reference sequence). The CDR3 is 12 residues long. V lost 6 bases and J lost 6, with 15 bases in between. The CDR3 is CSALPRVSEQYF. The CDR3 DNA follows: TGCAGTGCCTTACCCAGGGTGTCCGAGCAGTACTTC.

The chain joins TRBV5-1 to TRBJ2-1, with D perhaps TRBD1 (5 bases). The end of the DNA fits TRBJ2-7 better, so the J call may be wrong. CDR3 size: 14 residues. Germline-derived CDR1 and CDR2 are SGHRS and YFSETQ. CDR3: CASSRPQGFNEQYF. CDR3 sequence (DNA): TGCGCCAGCAGCCGCCCGCAGGGCTTTAATGAGCAGTACTTC.

This clonotype has a handful of counts. The chain carries TRBV7-7 and TRBJ2-1; D tentatively reads TRBD1 or TRBD2 (5 bases each). Deletions cut 2 bases from V and 4 bases from J, with 15 bases between. CDR3 length: 16 amino acids. CDR1 SSHAT and CDR2 FNYEAQ come from the germline V gene (reference sequence). CDR3 coding DNA: TGTGCCAGCAGCTTAAGTTCCGGGGACGGATACAATGAGCAGTTCTTC. It translates to CASSLSSGDGYNEQFF.

In this sample, this clonotype turned up many times. The chain carries TRBV12-3 or TRBV12-4 and TRBJ2-7; 7 nucleotides match TRBD2. Trimming removed 10 bases from V and 3 bases from J; junction bases left unmatched: 12. The CDR3 has 14 amino acids. As DNA, the CDR3 is TGTGCCACCCCCTCGGGGGACTACTACTACGAGCAGTACTTC. Its protein is CATPSGDYYYEQYF.

A few counts support this clonotype. V usage is TRBV7-7 and J usage is TRBJ2-3, with D possibly matching TRBD2 (5 bases). Looked up from germline, CDR1 is SSHAT and CDR2 is FNYEAQ (reference sequence). Trimming took off 5 bases at V and 10 bases at J, with 19 bases between the two ends. The CDR3 is made up of 14 amino acids. CDR3 DNA sequence: TGTGCCAGCAGCCCAGCCTTATTTGTGGGAGCGCAGTATTTT. Protein: CASSPALFVGAQYF. Supplemented by reference TRBV7-7 and TRBJ2-3, the full variable domain reads GAGVSQSPRYKVTKRGQDVTLRCDPISSHATLYWYQQALGQGPEFLTYFNYEAQPDKSGLPSDRFSAERPEGSISTLTIQRTEQRDSAMYRCASSPALFVGAQYFGPGTRLTVL.

This clonotype was seen many times. The chain joins TRBV24-1 to TRBJ2-5; D unresolved. Germline V lookup: CDR1 KGHDR, CDR2 SFDVKD. The CDR3 is made up of 14 amino acids. V lost 5 bases and J 4 bases, leaving 13 bases between the germline ends. The CDR3 DNA reads as TGTGCCACCAGTGCCACGAGAGCATTAGAGACCCAGTACTTC. Its protein is CATSATRALETQYF.

In its sample, this clonotype was seen a few times. The chain links TRBV7-3 to TRBJ1-2; 8 bases are shared with TRBD1. CDR3 length equals 16 residues. The germline CDR1 and CDR2 sequences are SGHTA and FQGTGA. Germline trimming cut 2 bases from V and 5 bases from J; bases unmatched to any gene: 10. For the CDR3, the DNA is TGTGCCAGCAGCTTATTCCCTGGACAGGGACCGTATGGCTACACCTTC. Protein product: CASSLFPGQGPYGYTF.

V usage is TRBV27 and J usage is TRBJ2-7; D perhaps matches TRBD2 (6 bases). Trimming removed 6 bases from V and 3 bases from J, with 21 bases in between. CDR3 size: 16 residues. Germline values: CDR1 MNHEY, CDR2 SMNVEV (reference sequence). As DNA, the CDR3 is TGTGCCAGCAGGTCCCGGGGGTGGGCAGGTCGCTACGAGCAGTACTTC. Translating it yields CASRSRGWAGRYEQYF.

This clonotype has a count of ten or more. The chain is built from TRBV2 and TRBJ2-7; D remains ambiguous. The germline CDR1 and CDR2 sequences are SNHLY and FYNNEI. The CDR3 covers 12 residues. Trimming pared 10 bases from V and 2 bases from J, leaving 12 bases between. CDR3 amino acids: CATSPQTYEQYF. CDR3 nucleotide sequence: TGTGCCACCTCTCCGCAGACCTACGAGCAGTACTTC.

The chain employs TRBV12-3 or TRBV12-4 and TRBJ2-1; D ambiguous. This CDR3 comprises 14 residues. V lost 2 bases and J 5 bases, leaving 10 bases between the germline ends. The DNA of the CDR3 is TGTGCCAGCAGTTTAATGGGCCCCAACAATGAGCAGTTCTTC. This codes for CASSLMGPNNEQFF.

The chain carries TRBV5-1 and TRBJ2-7, with TRBD2 identical over 8 bases. Losses at the gene ends were 3 bases for V and 0 bases for J; bases not matched to a gene: 11. Germline values: CDR1 SGHRS, CDR2 YFSETQ. The CDR3 length is 17 residues. In nucleotides, the CDR3 is TGCGCCAGCAGCTGGGCCGCGGTAGCGGGGTCCTCCTACGAGCAGTACTTC. It yields the protein CASSWAAVAGSSYEQYF. Full variable domain (rest looked up from reference TRBV5-1 and TRBJ2-7): KAGVTQTPRYLIKTRGQQVTLSCSPISGHRSVSWYQQTPGQGLQFLFEYFSETQRNKGNFPGRFSGRQFSNSRSEMNVSTLELGDSALYLCASSWAAVAGSSYEQYFGPGTRLTVT.

With respect to this clonotype: It may be a read error: a sequence one base away is much more abundant. V gene TRBV7-2 combines with J gene TRBJ2-1; perhaps TRBD1 as D (5 bases). The germline gives CDR1 SGHTA, CDR2 FQGNSA. CDR3 length equals 13 residues. V gave up 1 base and J gave up 11 bases, with 12 bases separating them. CDR3 amino acids: CASSLGGRNKQFF. CDR3 in DNA: TGTGCCAGCAGCTTAGGGGGCCGGAATAAGCAGTTCTTC.

This clonotype was counted between two and nine times. Sequence at one end of the junction differs from germline and may be a read error. This rearrangement joins TRBV7-9 to TRBJ2-1, with D tentatively TRBD1 or TRBD2 (5 bases each). The germline V gene encodes CDR1 SEHNR and CDR2 FQNEAQ (reference sequence). The CDR3 covers 16 residues. The CDR3 reads CAGRAPRDDSRNEQFF. In DNA, the CDR3 is TGTGCCGGCAGGGCCCCCCGGGACGACTCTAGGAATGAGCAGTTCTTC. Filled out from reference TRBV7-9 and TRBJ2-1, the complete variable domain reads DTGVSQNPRHKITKRGQNVTFRCDPISEHNRLYWYRQTLGQGPEFLTYFQNEAQLEKSRLLSDRFSAERPKGSFSTLEIQRTEQGDSAMYLCAGRAPRDDSRNEQFFGPGTRLTVL.

Note on this clonotype: One end of the junction varies from germline; a read error may be responsible. The chain is built from TRBV7-2 and TRBJ1-6; 7 nucleotides align to TRBD1. This CDR3 comprises 15 residues. Per the germline V gene, CDR1 is SGHTA and CDR2 is FQGNSA. The CDR3 loop is CAGSTQGTVVSPLHF. The CDR3 DNA sequence: TGTGCCGGCAGCACACAGGGGACAGTGGTTTCACCCCTCCACTTT.

For this clonotype: A much more abundant neighbour one base away suggests this may be a read error. The J gene is TRBJ2-4, the V gene TRBV29-1; maybe TRBD2 (7 bases). The V end lost 7 bases, the J end lost 13 bases, and 20 bases lay between the germline ends. In germline, CDR1 is SQVTM, CDR2 ANQGSEA. The CDR3 loop spans 12 amino acids. The CDR3 spells CSGARGAEGQYF. In nucleotides, the CDR3 is TGCAGCGGAGCACGGGGGGCAGAAGGGCAGTACTTC.

The chain joins TRBV24-1 to TRBJ2-1; D remains ambiguous. The CDR3 loop spans 12 amino acids. The V end was cut by 4 bases, the J end by 15 bases, with 15 bases between. The germline V gene has CDR1 KGHDR and CDR2 SFDVKD. The CDR3 here is CATSEDPGWLFF. The CDR3 DNA reads as TGTGCCACCAGTGAGGATCCGGGCTGGCTGTTCTTC.

This clonotype was counted only a few times. The chain couples TRBV7-2 to TRBJ1-1, with D hard to call. Germline lookup yields CDR1 SGHTA and CDR2 FQGNSA. This CDR3 region has 14 residues. V lost 1 base, J lost 5 bases, and 11 bases lay in between. CDR3 coding DNA: TGTGCCAGCAGCTTAGTTTCCGTCCAGACTGAAGCTTTCTTT. Its protein is CASSLVSVQTEAFF.